These T cell receptor beta chains were read from a single sample in a study of blood T cell repertoires in COVID-19. Profiled with immunoSEQ multiplex PCR; TCRdb holds only in-frame clones, not every one. The sample yields under 13,000 clones, approximately 87% seen once. Sequencing was performed on peripheral blood. The receptor source for this set is a human donor in a cohort sampled during active COVID-19. The CDR3 runs from the conserved cysteine through the conserved F or W. A D gene is named only where the DNA matches it firmly. Clone sizes are given selectively: once, few, many, or a class where the clone is expanded.

-	TRBJ2-7	few	TRBV7-9	TGTGCCAGCAGCTTATGGGGGACTCGACCCGACGAGCAGTACTTC	CASSLWGTRPDEQYF
-	TRBJ1-4	-	TRBV27	TGTGCCAGCAGTTTAGTACGGCGAGGTGAAAAACTGTTTTTT	CASSLVRRGEKLFF
-	TRBJ2-1	-	TRBV25-1	TGTGCCACGTTCAGCAATGAGCAGTTCTTC	CATFSNEQFF
-	TRBJ2-7	medium-sized	TRBV19	TGTGCCAGTAGTGTCCGGGACTCCCTCGGCGAGCAGTACTTC	CASSVRDSLGEQYF
-	TRBJ2-5	once	TRBV7-2	TGTGCCAGCAGGAAAGGGGTCCAAGAGACCCAGTACTTC	CASRKGVQETQYF
TRBD2	TRBJ2-5	few	TRBV7-8	TGTGCCAGCAGCTCGGTTCCGACTAGCGGGTCGGAGACCCAGTACTTC	CASSSVPTSGSETQYF
-	TRBJ1-6	once	TRBV6-5	TGTGCCACCTGGTACAGAGCTAATTCACCCCTCCACTTT	CATWYRANSPLHF
-	TRBJ1-2	medium-sized	TRBV5-4	TGTGCCAGCAGCTCTCTACAGGGATACTATGGCTACACCTTC	CASSSLQGYYGYTF
-	TRBJ2-2	-	TRBV11-2	TGTGCCAGCAGCTTAGATAACGGAGGGGCGGACACCGGGGAGCTGTTTTTT	CASSLDNGGADTGELFF
-	TRBJ2-1	-	TRBV28	TGTGCCAGCGGGGAAACTAGCACCTCCTACAATGAGCAGTTCTTC	CASGETSTSYNEQFF
-	TRBJ2-7	-	TRBV28	TGTGCCAGCAGTTTCTTGGCGTCGGCAGACCGCGGGGAGCAGTACTTC	CASSFLASADRGEQYF
TRBD2	TRBJ2-1	-	TRBV28	TGTGCCAGCAGCTGGGGTACGGGAGGGGCGAAGTTCTTC	CASSWGTGGAKFF
TRBD1	TRBJ2-1	-	TRBV29-1	TGCAGCGTTGTTACAGGGGGCGCGAGCAATGAGCAGTTCTTC	CSVVTGGASNEQFF
-	TRBJ2-7	-	TRBV7-8	TGTGCCAGCAGCTTCCCAGGGGAGGGTTACGAGCAGTACTTC	CASSFPGEGYEQYF
TRBD2	TRBJ2-5	-	TRBV7-6	TGTGAGACACGGGAGGGACAGACCCAGTACTTC	CETREGQTQYF
TRBD1	TRBJ1-5	-	TRBV7-9	TGTGCCAGCAGCCTCGGGACAGGGGGCAATCAGCCCCAGCATTTT	CASSLGTGGNQPQHF
-	TRBJ2-2	few	TRBV29-1	TGCAGCGCCACCACAGGGACCGGGGAGCTGTTTTTT	CSATTGTGELFF
TRBD2	TRBJ2-1	-	TRBV5-1	TGCGCCAGCAGCTTGGTTCCTAGCGGGACTCTCTATGAGCAGTTCTTC	CASSLVPSGTLYEQFF
-	TRBJ2-7	-	TRBV28	TGTGCCAGCAGTTCTTTAACAACGTTCTACGAGCAGTACTTC	CASSSLTTFYEQYF
-	TRBJ1-2	-	TRBV5-1	TGCGCCAGCAGCTGGACAGTGAACTATGGCTACACCTTC	CASSWTVNYGYTF
TRBD2	TRBJ2-3	-	TRBV5-5	TGTGCCAGCAGCTTGGGGACTAGCGGGAGGATAAGCACAGATACGCAGTATTTT	CASSLGTSGRISTDTQYF
-	TRBJ1-4	once	TRBV19	TGTGCCAGCAGGGAAGAGGCTCTGGGTCATGAAAAACTGTTTTTT	CASREEALGHEKLFF
-	TRBJ2-1	-	TRBV18	TGTGCCAGCTCACCACGGCAGGTCGCGGGGAGACGGGAGCAGTTCTTC	CASSPRQVAGRREQFF
-	TRBJ1-2	-	TRBV3-1/TRBV3-2	TGTGCCAGCAGCCAGTCAATGGGGGGGAGGGCGGCTGGCTACACCTTC	CASSQSMGGRAAGYTF
-	TRBJ1-1	-	TRBV12-3/TRBV12-4	TGTGCCAGCGAGGGCACTGAAGCTTTCTTT	CASEGTEAFF
-	TRBJ1-2	-	TRBV14	TGTGCCAGCAGCCTGCGGGTGGGCGGCTACACCTTC	CASSLRVGGYTF
-	TRBJ1-1	-	TRBV11-1	TGTGCCAGCAGCTTACGTCTGAACACTGAAGCTTTCTTT	CASSLRLNTEAFF
TRBD2	TRBJ2-1	-	TRBV6-5	TGTGCCAGCAGCCGGACTAGCGGGTACAATGAGCAGTTCTTC	CASSRTSGYNEQFF
-	TRBJ2-7	few	TRBV5-1	TGCGCCAGCAGGGGCACAACCTACGAGCAGTACTTC	CASRGTTYEQYF
-	TRBJ1-4	-	TRBV6-1	TGTGCCAGCAGTGAGAGGAGAACTAATGAAAAACTGTTTTTT	CASSERRTNEKLFF
TRBD2	TRBJ2-1	-	TRBV5-1	TGCGCCAGCAGCTCACTGTATGGCGGGAGTGGTGGGAATGAGCAGTTCTTC	CASSSLYGGSGGNEQFF
-	TRBJ2-3	-	TRBV6-5	TGTGCCAGCAGCCCAGGGCGTTTCCCGACAGATACGCAGTATTTT	CASSPGRFPTDTQYF
TRBD2	TRBJ2-7	-	TRBV7-9	TGTGCCAGCAGCCCCCAGGCTAGCGGGGGTTACGAGCAGTACTTC	CASSPQASGGYEQYF
-	TRBJ2-7	-	TRBV5-1	TGCGCCAGCAGCTCAACTATCACCTACGAGCAGTACTTC	CASSSTITYEQYF
-	TRBJ2-2	-	TRBV29-1	TGCAGCGCCTCCGGGAACACCGGGGAGCTGTTTTTT	CSASGNTGELFF
TRBD1	TRBJ2-7	few	TRBV24-1	TGTGCCACCAGTGAACGGACAGGGGAGCTCTACGAGCAGTACTTC	CATSERTGELYEQYF
TRBD2	TRBJ2-3	-	TRBV11-1	TGTGCCAGCAGCCCTAGCGGGAGGGCGGGAGATACGCAGTATTTT	CASSPSGRAGDTQYF
TRBD2	TRBJ2-7	-	TRBV27	TGTGCCAGCAGTTCGGGACTAGCGGGAGGTAACGAGCAGTACTTC	CASSSGLAGGNEQYF
-	TRBJ2-7	-	TRBV18	TGTGCCAGCTCACCGGGGGCCAGGAGACCCTACGAGCAGTACTTC	CASSPGARRPYEQYF
-	TRBJ2-2	-	TRBV6-4	TGTGCCAGCAGTGAAATGGGGGGAATTAACACCGGGGAGCTGTTTTTT	CASSEMGGINTGELFF
-	TRBJ1-2	-	TRBV27	TGTGCCAGCAGTTCGGGACTCTCGGGGGTAGATGGCTACACCTTC	CASSSGLSGVDGYTF